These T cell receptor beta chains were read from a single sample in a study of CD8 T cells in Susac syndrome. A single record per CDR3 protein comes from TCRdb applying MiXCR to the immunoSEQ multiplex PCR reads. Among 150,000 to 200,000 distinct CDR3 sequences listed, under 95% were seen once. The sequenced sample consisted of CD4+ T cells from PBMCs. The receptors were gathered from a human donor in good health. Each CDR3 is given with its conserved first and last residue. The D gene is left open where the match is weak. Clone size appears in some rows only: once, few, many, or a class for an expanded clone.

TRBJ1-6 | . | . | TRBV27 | TGTGCCAGCAGTTTAGAGTCAGGGAGGTCACCCCTCCACTTT | CASSLESGRSPLHF
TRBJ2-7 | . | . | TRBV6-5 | TGTGCCAGCAGTTACTGGGTTACAGGGTTCAGCTACGAGCAGTACTTC | CASSYWVTGFSYEQYF
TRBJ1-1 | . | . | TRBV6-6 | TGTGCCAGCAGTTACAAGGGTCCAGAGACTGAAGCTTTCTTT | CASSYKGPETEAFF
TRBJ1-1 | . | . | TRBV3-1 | TGTGCCAGCAGCCATCGGGGAACGAACACTGAAGCTTTCTTT | CASSHRGTNTEAFF
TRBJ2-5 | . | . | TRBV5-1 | TGCGCCAGCAGCGCAGGGGATGTGGAGACCCAGTACTTC | CASSAGDVETQYF
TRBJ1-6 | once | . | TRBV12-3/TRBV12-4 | TGTGCCAGCAGTTTGGGCAGGGAAAATTCACCCCTCCACTTT | CASSLGRENSPLHF
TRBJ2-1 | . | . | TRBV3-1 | TGTGCCAGCAGCCAAGTTAGCAATGAGCAGTTCTTC | CASSQVSNEQFF
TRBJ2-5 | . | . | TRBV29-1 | TGCAGCGTTGAATTAGCAAGGCAGTGGGGAGAGACCCAGTACTTC | CSVELARQWGETQYF
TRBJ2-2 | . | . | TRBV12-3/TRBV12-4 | TGTGCCAGCAGACGTATAAGGACCGGGGAGCTGTTTTTT | CASRRIRTGELFF
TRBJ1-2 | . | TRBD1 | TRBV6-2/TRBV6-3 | TGTGCCAGCAGTTACTCTCACGACAGGGCGCCGTTTCGCTACACCTTC | CASSYSHDRAPFRYTF